This T cell receptor (beta chain) was sequenced for a study of T-cell reconstitution after alpha-beta-depleted transplantation in children. Findings of the study overall: Two months or so post-transplant, alpha-beta T cells reportedly derived from several hundred expanded graft clones. Some patients showed high day-60 TCRbeta diversity, which derived from surviving recipient T cells and thymic progenitors. Diversity and T-cell counts at one year after transplant derived mostly from new T cells.

The TCRbeta library was prepared with unique molecular identifiers. A single record per CDR3 protein comes from TCRdb applying MiXCR to the PCR reads. Among 250,000 to 300,000 distinct CDR3 sequences listed, 6% to 10% were seen once. This clonotype was recorded at least ten times. Antigen: not known. CDR1 is DFQATT, CDR2 SNEGSKA, per germline (reference sequence). V was clipped by 3 bases and J by 3 bases, with 13 bases between them. The CDR3 totals 14 residues. This chain connects TRBV20-1 to TRBJ2-3, with TRBD2 as a possible D gene (5 bases). The source of this sequence is a female patient younger than 10 who had a stem cell transplant for Fanconi anemia, so the T cells may come from the graft donor. Sequenced material: peripheral blood, taken 360 days after TCRalphabeta/CD19-depleted stem cell transplant. The CDR3 nucleotides are TGCAGTGCTAGTTTCCACGGGAAAACAGATACGCAGTATTTT. It specifies CSASFHGKTDTQYF.